The present TCR beta chain was sequenced within a study of cytomegalovirus exposure and HLA in healthy donors. Regarding the study as a whole: In a later analysis, TCR beta V- and J-gene trimming was associated with a missense DCLRE1C variant.

The PCR was carried out with 60 Vbeta primers and 13 Jbeta primers. Measured with immunoSEQ multiplex PCR; TCRdb has only the in-frame clones, and not every one. The data contain about 160,000 clones, more than 70% of them singletons. From germline, CDR1 is LNHDA and CDR2 SQIVND (reference sequence). V was shortened by 3 bases and J by 5 bases, with 17 bases between the two germline ends. The CDR3 has 15 amino acids. A word on this clone: The antigen remains unidentified.

This receptor was taken from a male donor in good health and CMV-seropositive. V is TRBV19 and J is TRBJ2-7; perhaps TRBD1 as D (6 bases). Sequenced material: PBMCs. CDR3: CASSMGLTRGHEQYF. In DNA form, the CDR3 reads TGTGCCAGTAGTATGGGATTGACCAGGGGCCACGAGCAGTACTTC.